One sample yielded the 10 T cell receptor beta chains listed below, sequenced in a study of siplizumab effects on memory and regulatory T cells. Produced via immunoSEQ multiplex PCR; TCRdb's table is partial and in-frame only. The sample lists around 100,000 clones, approximately 93% seen once, with roughly 0.3% in the top ten. Sequencing was performed on non-Treg CD4+ T cells sorted from blood. These TCRs come from a human donor in good health.

The gene calls are TRBV5-4 and TRBJ2-7; tentatively, D is TRBD2 (5 bases). This CDR3 has 14 amino acids. Germline CDR1 SGHNT, CDR2 YYREEE (reference sequence). V lost 2 bases to trimming and J lost 7 bases, with 16 bases between them. In DNA, the CDR3 is TGTGCCAGCAGCTTTGAACCGACTATCCGGGAGCAGTACTTC. Protein sequence: CASSFEPTIREQYF.

The chain couples TRBV5-5 to TRBJ2-3; 7 nucleotides align to TRBD2. The CDR3 extends over 17 amino acids. Unmatched junction bases numbered 13, after V lost 2 bases and J lost 4 bases. CDR1 is SGHKS, CDR2 YYEKEE, per germline (reference sequence). The CDR3 protein is CASSFSVGRGPPDTQYF. The CDR3, as DNA: TGTGCCAGCAGCTTCAGTGTTGGGAGGGGTCCCCCAGATACGCAGTATTTT.

As regards this clone: One end of the junction does not line up with germline, which may come from a read error. The chain links TRBV7-7 to TRBJ2-2; no clear D. Germline V gives CDR1 SSHAT, CDR2 FNYEAQ (reference sequence). CDR3 length: 16 amino acids. CDR3 sequence reads: CASSFSRVQNTGELFF. DNA of the CDR3: TGTGCTAGCAGCTTTTCCCGGGTGCAGAACACCGGGGAGCTGTTTTTT.

This chain joins TRBV5-1 and TRBJ1-3, with TRBD1 as a possible D gene (5 bases). Germline CDR1 and CDR2: SGHRS and YFSETQ. This CDR3 comprises 14 residues. V was pared by 1 base and J by 3 bases, with 8 bases between. CDR3: CASSLKGVGNTIYF. The CDR3 DNA reads TGCGCCAGCAGCTTGAAAGGGGTTGGAAACACCATATATTTT.

The J gene is TRBJ1-1, the V gene TRBV5-1; 9 positions agree with TRBD1. With 4 bases clipped from V and 1 base from J, the junction kept 2 bases outside the gene matches. The CDR3 spans 14 residues. Germline V lookup: CDR1 SGHRS, CDR2 YFSETQ. DNA of the CDR3: TGCGCCAGCAGCGTGGGACAGGGGAACACTGAAGCTTTCTTT. Translation gives CASSVGQGNTEAFF.

The chain joins TRBV27 to TRBJ2-4, with 8 bases aligning to TRBD1. CDR1 and CDR2 from the germline V gene are MNHEY and SMNVEV (reference sequence). With V trimmed by 2 bases and J by 4 bases, 1 base remained unmatched. This CDR3 has 14 residues. The CDR3 region is CASSLTGGKNIQYF. The CDR3, as DNA: TGTGCCAGCAGTTTAACAGGGGGAAAAAACATTCAGTACTTC.

The chain joins TRBV6-1 to TRBJ2-1; 11 bases agree with TRBD2. Per germline, CDR1 MNHNS and CDR2 SASEGT. V trimming: 8 bases; J trimming: 5 bases; junction bases outside the gene matches: 5. The CDR3 is made up of 14 amino acids. In nucleotides, the CDR3 is TGTGCCAGCCGACTAGCGGGGTTTCACAATGAGCAGTTCTTC. Translation gives CASRLAGFHNEQFF.

The chain employs TRBV4-2 and TRBJ2-6; D call uncertain. Between the trimmed V and J ends, which lost 1 base and 0 bases, there was a span of 7 bases. The CDR3 contains 16 residues. Per germline, CDR1 LGHNA and CDR2 YNFKEQ. CDR3 region: CASSQVWGSGANVLTF. The CDR3 DNA sequence: TGTGCCAGCAGCCAAGTCTGGGGCTCTGGGGCCAACGTCCTGACTTTC.

The genes are TRBV5-1 and TRBJ1-1, with 7 bases lining up with TRBD1. Germline V gene lookup returns CDR1 SGHRS and CDR2 YFSETQ. CDR3 length: 18 residues. The V and J ends lost 3 bases and 0 bases, in that order; junction bases with no gene match: 14. The CDR3: CASSSTGTVSNMNTEAFF. The CDR3 DNA reads TGCGCCAGCAGCTCGACCGGGACAGTTTCTAACATGAACACTGAAGCTTTCTTT.

This chain joins TRBV7-3 and TRBJ2-5; 9 positions agree with TRBD1. The germline gives CDR1 SGHTA, CDR2 FQGTGA. The CDR3 covers 16 residues. V gave up 0 bases and J gave up 3 bases; unmatched junction bases: 5. Here the CDR3 DNA reads TGTGCCAGCAGCTTAACCCCGGGACAGGGTGAAGAGACCCAGTACTTC. Protein: CASSLTPGQGEETQYF.